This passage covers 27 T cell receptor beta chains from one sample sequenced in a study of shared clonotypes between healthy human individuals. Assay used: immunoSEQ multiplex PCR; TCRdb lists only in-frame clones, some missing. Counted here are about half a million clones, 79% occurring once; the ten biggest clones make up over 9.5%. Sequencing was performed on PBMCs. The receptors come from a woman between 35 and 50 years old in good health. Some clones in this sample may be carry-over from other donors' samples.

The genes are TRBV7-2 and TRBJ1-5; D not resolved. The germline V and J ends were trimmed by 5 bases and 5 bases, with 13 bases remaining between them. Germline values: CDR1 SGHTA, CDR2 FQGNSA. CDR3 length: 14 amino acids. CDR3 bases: TGTGCCAGCAGCCCAACCCACGGCCATCAGCCCCAGCATTTT. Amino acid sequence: CASSPTHGHQPQHF.

The CDR3 DNA follows: TGTGCCAGCAGCGCCGGGACAATGACTAATGAAAAACTGTTTTTT. This gives the protein CASSAGTMTNEKLFF. The chain joins TRBV13 to TRBJ1-4; D may be TRBD1 (6 bases). CDR3 size: 15 residues. Germline V CDR1 and CDR2: PRHDT, FYEKMQ (reference sequence). V lost 5 bases to trimming and J lost 2 bases, with 12 bases between them.

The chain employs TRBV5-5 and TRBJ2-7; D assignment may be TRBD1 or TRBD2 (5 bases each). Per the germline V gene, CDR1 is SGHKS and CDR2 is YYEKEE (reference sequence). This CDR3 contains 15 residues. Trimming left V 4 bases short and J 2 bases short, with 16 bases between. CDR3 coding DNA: TGTGCCAGCAGCCCACGAGGGACGGCAACCTACGAGCAGTACTTC. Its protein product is CASSPRGTATYEQYF.

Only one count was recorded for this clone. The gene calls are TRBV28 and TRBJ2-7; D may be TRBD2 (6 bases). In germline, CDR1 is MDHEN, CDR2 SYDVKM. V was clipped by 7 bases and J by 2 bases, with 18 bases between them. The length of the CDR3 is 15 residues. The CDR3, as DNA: TGTGCCAGCAAGAAGTTCGTGGGCGGGACCTACGAGCAGTACTTC. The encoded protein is CASKKFVGGTYEQYF.

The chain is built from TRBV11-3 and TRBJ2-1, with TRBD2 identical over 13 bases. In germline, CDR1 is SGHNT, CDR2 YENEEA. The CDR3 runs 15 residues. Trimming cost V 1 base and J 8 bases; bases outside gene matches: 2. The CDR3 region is CASSLGTSGSHEQFF. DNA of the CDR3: TGTGCCAGCAGCTTAGGGACTAGCGGGAGTCATGAGCAGTTCTTC.

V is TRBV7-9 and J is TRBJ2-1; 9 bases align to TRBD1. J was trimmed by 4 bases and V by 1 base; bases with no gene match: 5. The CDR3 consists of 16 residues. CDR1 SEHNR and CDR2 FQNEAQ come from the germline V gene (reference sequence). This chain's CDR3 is CASSLDRGLRYNEQFF. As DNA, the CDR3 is TGTGCCAGCAGCTTAGACAGGGGGCTGAGATACAATGAGCAGTTCTTC.

This CDR3 reads CASSEGISRQPQHF. CDR3 in DNA: TGTGCCAGCAGTGAAGGGATAAGTCGTCAGCCCCAGCATTTT. V usage is TRBV6-1 and J usage is TRBJ1-5; D not resolved. Trimming shortened V by 1 base and J by 6 bases, and 10 bases separated the two germline ends. This CDR3 has 14 amino acids. CDR1 is MNHNS and CDR2 is SASEGT in the germline V gene.

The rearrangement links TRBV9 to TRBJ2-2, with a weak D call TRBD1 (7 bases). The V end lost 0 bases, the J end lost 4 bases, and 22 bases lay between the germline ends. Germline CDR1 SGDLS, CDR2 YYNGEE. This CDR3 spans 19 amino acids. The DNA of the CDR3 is TGTGCCAGCAGCGTAGTAGGGGGGACAGAATCGATGGGCACCGGGGAGCTGTTTTTT. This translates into CASSVVGGTESMGTGELFF.

The CDR3 DNA reads as TGTGCCAGCAGTTTCAAACCTGGGGGACAGTGGCAGTATTTT. Translating it yields CASSFKPGGQWQYF. The genes are TRBV28 and TRBJ2-3, with TRBD1 identical over 7 bases. V trimming: 3 bases; J trimming: 11 bases; junction bases outside the gene matches: 11. The CDR3 loop spans 14 amino acids. Germline V gene sequence: CDR1 MDHEN, CDR2 SYDVKM.

The CDR3 bases are TGTGCCAGCAGTTACTCCTACACTGAAGCTTTCTTT. Amino acid sequence: CASSYSYTEAFF. The J gene is TRBJ1-1, the V gene TRBV6-6, with D unclear. Germline CDR1 and CDR2: MNHNY and SVGAGI (reference sequence). The V end was cut by 0 bases, the J end by 3 bases, with 2 bases between. CDR3 length equals 12 residues.

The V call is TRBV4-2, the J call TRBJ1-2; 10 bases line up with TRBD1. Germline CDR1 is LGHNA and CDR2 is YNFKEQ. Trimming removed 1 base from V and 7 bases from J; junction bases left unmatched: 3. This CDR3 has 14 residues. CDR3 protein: CASSQGQGAIGYTF. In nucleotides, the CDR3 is TGTGCCAGCAGCCAAGGACAGGGGGCTATTGGCTACACCTTC.

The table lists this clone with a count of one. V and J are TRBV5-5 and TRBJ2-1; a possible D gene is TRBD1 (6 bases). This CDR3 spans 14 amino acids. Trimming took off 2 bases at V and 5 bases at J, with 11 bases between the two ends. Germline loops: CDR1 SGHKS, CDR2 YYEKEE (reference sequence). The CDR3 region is CASSFTGWDNEQFF. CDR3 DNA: TGTGCCAGCAGCTTTACAGGGTGGGACAATGAGCAGTTCTTC.

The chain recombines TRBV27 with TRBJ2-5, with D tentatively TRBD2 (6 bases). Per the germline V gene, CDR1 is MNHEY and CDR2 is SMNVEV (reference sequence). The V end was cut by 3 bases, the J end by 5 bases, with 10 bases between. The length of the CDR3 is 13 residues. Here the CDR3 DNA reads TGTGCCAGCAGTTTTTTGGGGAGGGAGACCCAGTACTTC. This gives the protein CASSFLGRETQYF.

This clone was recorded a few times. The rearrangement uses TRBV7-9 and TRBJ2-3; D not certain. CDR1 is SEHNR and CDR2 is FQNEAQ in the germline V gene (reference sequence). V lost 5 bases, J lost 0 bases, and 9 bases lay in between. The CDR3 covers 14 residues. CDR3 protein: CASSQLSSTDTQYF. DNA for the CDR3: TGTGCCAGCAGCCAGCTTTCTAGCACAGATACGCAGTATTTT. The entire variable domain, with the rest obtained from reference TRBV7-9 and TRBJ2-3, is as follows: DTGVSQNPRHKITKRGQNVTFRCDPISEHNRLYWYRQTLGQGPEFLTYFQNEAQLEKSRLLSDRFSAERPKGSFSTLEIQRTEQGDSAMYLCASSQLSSTDTQYFGPGTRLTVL.

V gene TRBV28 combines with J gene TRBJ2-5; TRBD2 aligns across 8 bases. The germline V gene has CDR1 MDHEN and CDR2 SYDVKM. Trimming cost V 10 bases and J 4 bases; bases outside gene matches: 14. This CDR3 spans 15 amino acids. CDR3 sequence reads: CATARSGSVVETQYF. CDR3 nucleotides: TGTGCCACCGCTCGAAGCGGGAGCGTAGTAGAGACCCAGTACTTC.

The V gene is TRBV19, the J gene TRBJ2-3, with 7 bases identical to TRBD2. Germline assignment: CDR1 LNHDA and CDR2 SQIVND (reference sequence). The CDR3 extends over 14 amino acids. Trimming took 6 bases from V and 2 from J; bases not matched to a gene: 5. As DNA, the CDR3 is TGTGCCAGTAGATTGGCGGGGGACACAGATACGCAGTATTTT. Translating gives CASRLAGDTDTQYF.

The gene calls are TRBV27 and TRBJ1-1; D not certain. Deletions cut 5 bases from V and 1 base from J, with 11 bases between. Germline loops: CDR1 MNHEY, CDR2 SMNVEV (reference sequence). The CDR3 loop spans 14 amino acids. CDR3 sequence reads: CASSPRHANTEAFF. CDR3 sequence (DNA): TGTGCCAGCAGTCCCCGACACGCGAACACTGAAGCTTTCTTT.

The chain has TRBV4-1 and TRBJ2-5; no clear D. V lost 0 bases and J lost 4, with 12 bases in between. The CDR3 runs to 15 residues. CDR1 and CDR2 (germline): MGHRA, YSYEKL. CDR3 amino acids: CASSQDQQRRETQYF. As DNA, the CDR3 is TGCGCCAGCAGCCAAGATCAACAGAGGAGAGAGACCCAGTACTTC.

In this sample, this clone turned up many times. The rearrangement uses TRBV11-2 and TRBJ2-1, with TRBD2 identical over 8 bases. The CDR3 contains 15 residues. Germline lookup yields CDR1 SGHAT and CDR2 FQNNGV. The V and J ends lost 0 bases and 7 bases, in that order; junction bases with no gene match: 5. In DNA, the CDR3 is TGTGCCAGCAGCTTAGAAATAGCGGGATTGAATGAGCAGTTCTTC. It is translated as CASSLEIAGLNEQFF.

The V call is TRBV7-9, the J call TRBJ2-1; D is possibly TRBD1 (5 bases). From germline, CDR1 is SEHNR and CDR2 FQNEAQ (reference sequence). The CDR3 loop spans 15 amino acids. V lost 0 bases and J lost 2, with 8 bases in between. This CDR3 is CASSLAGVPYNEQFF. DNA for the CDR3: TGTGCCAGCAGCTTAGCAGGGGTTCCCTACAATGAGCAGTTCTTC.

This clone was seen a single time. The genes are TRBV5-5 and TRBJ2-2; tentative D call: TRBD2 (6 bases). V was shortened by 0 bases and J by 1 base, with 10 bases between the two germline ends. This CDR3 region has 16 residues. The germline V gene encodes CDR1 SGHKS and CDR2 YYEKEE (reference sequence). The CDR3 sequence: CASSLDPGGNTGELFF. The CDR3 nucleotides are TGTGCCAGCAGCTTGGACCCCGGGGGGAACACCGGGGAGCTGTTTTTT.

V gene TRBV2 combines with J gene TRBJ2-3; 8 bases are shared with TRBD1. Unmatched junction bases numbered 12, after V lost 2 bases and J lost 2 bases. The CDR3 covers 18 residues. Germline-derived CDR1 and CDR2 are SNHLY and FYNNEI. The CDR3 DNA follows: TGTGCCAGCAGTGAACAATCGTACTCCAGGGGGCCCACAGATACGCAGTATTTT. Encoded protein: CASSEQSYSRGPTDTQYF.

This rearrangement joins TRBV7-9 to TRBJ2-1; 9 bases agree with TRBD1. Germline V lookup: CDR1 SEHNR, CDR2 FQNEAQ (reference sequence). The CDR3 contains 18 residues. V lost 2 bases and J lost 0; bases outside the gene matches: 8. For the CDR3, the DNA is TGTGCCAGCAGCTTAACGGACAGGGGCCAGAGCTCCTACAATGAGCAGTTCTTC. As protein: CASSLTDRGQSSYNEQFF. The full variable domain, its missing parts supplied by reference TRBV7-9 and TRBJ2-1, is DTGVSQNPRHKITKRGQNVTFRCDPISEHNRLYWYRQTLGQGPEFLTYFQNEAQLEKSRLLSDRFSAERPKGSFSTLEIQRTEQGDSAMYLCASSLTDRGQSSYNEQFFGPGTRLTVL.

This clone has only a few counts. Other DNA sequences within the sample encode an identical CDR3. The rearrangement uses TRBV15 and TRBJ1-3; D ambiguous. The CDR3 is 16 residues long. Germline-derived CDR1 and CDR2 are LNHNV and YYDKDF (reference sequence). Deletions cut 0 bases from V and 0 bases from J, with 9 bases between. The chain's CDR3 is CATSRDRGFSGNTIYF. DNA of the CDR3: TGTGCCACCAGCAGAGATCGTGGCTTCTCTGGAAACACCATATATTTT.

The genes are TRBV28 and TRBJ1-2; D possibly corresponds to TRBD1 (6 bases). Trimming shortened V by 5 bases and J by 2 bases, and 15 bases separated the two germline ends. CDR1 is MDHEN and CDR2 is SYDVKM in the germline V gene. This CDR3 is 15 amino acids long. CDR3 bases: TGTGCCAGCAGTCCCATCGGGGGGGCCAACTATGGCTACACCTTC. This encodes CASSPIGGANYGYTF.

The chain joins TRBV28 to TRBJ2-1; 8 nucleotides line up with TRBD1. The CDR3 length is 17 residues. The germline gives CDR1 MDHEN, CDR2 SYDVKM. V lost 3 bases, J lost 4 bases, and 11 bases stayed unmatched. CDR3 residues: CASSFPPPGQAYNEQFF. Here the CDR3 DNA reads TGTGCCAGCAGTTTCCCCCCACCGGGACAGGCTTACAATGAGCAGTTCTTC.

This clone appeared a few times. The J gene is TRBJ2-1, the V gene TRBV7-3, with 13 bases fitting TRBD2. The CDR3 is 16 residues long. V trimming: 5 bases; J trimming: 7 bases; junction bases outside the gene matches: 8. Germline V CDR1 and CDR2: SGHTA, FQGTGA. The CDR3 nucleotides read TGTGCCAGCAGCGCAGTGAGGACTAGCGGGAGTAATGAGCAGTTCTTC. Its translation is CASSAVRTSGSNEQFF.